This T cell receptor (beta chain) was obtained from a study of CD8+ T cells in alopecia areata. RNA extraction and reverse transcription yielded cDNA as sequencing template. TCRdb's copy holds only in-frame clones and misses some; the assay was immunoSEQ multiplex PCR. Seen here are around 250,000 clones, less than 80% observed once, and the top ten hold under 1.5%. Germline V gene data show CDR1 as SGHTA and CDR2 as FQGNSA. The V and J ends lost 3 bases and 0 bases respectively, with 9 bases between them. The CDR3 totals 14 residues. The receptor comes from a human donor with alopecia areata. The gene calls are TRBV7-2 and TRBJ2-7; weak D call: TRBD2 (6 bases). Sequencing used CD4+ T cells sorted from blood, obtained at week 0. The CDR3 coding sequence is TGTGCCAGCAGCTTGGACGGGAGCTCCTACGAGCAGTACTTC. It encodes CASSLDGSSYEQYF.